Following are 16 T cell receptor beta chains from one sample sequenced in a study of human T cells and chemical hapten exposure. Noted time point: pre-sensitization, week 0. The treatment is: therapeutic diphenylcyclopropenone sensitization with weekly scalp DPC. TCRdb re-called the RACE reads with MiXCR, one entry per CDR3 protein. This sample has 240,000 or so distinct CDR3 sequences, with approximately 8.6% found just once. Source: whole blood, taken in connection with sensitization to the hapten diphenylcyclopropenone (DPC). The receptors stem from a woman in her thirties or forties with alopecia areata. Some clones in this sample may be carry-over from other donors' samples.

This chain joins TRBV5-1 and TRBJ2-5; D is uncertain. CDR1 and CDR2 (germline): SGHRS, YFSETQ. The germline V and J ends were trimmed by 5 bases and 3 bases, with 5 bases remaining between them. CDR3 length: 11 residues. The CDR3 DNA reads TGCGCCAGCAGGCATGAAGAGACCCAGTACTTC. Its translation: CASRHEETQYF.

This clonotype was recorded at least ten times. The chain carries TRBV28 and TRBJ2-3; D gene ambiguous. Trimming pared 1 base from V and 6 bases from J, leaving 5 bases between. The CDR3 covers 12 residues. Per germline, CDR1 MDHEN and CDR2 SYDVKM. In nucleotides, the CDR3 is TGTGCCAGCAGTTTATCGGTCGATACGCAGTATTTT. It translates to CASSLSVDTQYF.

This clonotype was seen at least ten times. The chain carries TRBV14 and TRBJ2-5; D ambiguous. Germline lookup yields CDR1 SGHDN and CDR2 FVKESK. V was trimmed by 0 bases and J by 2 bases, leaving 10 bases between them. The CDR3 has 15 amino acids. In DNA form, the CDR3 reads TGTGCCAGCAGCCAAGATTTAGCCTTACAAGAGACCCAGTACTTC. It encodes CASSQDLALQETQYF.

V gene TRBV2 combines with J gene TRBJ2-2; 9 positions match TRBD1. The germline CDR1 and CDR2 sequences are SNHLY and FYNNEI. This CDR3 is built from 15 residues. Trimming at V came to 8 bases and at J to 5 bases, leaving 9 bases not matched to a gene. CDR3 DNA: TGTGCCAGCCCTGAGGCACAGGGGGCGACCGGGGAGCTGTTTTTT. This translates into CASPEAQGATGELFF.

The chain has TRBV28 and TRBJ1-4; no firm D call. Trimming left V 5 bases short and J 7 bases short, with 11 bases between. The V gene's germline CDR1 is MDHEN and CDR2 SYDVKM. CDR3 length equals 13 residues. The CDR3 here is CASSLNAPEKLFF. The CDR3 DNA sequence: TGTGCCAGCAGTCTCAACGCTCCTGAAAAACTGTTTTTT.

In its sample, this clonotype was seen a few times. The CDR3 loop reads CATGLAGSTGELFF. The CDR3 coding sequence is TGTGCCACCGGACTAGCGGGTTCAACCGGGGAGCTGTTTTTT. The chain is built from TRBV6-1 and TRBJ2-2; 11 bases are shared with TRBD2. The length of the CDR3 is 14 residues. The V gene's germline CDR1 is MNHNS and CDR2 SASEGT. Unmatched junction bases numbered 6, after V lost 10 bases and J lost 5 bases.

This clonotype has at least ten counts. This chain connects TRBV12-3 or TRBV12-4 to TRBJ1-4; no clear D. The CDR3 is 15 residues long. Trimming stripped 1 base from V and 14 bases from J, with 20 bases between. The CDR3 DNA follows: TGTGCCAGCAGTTTAGTGCCGGCTGGGGTCGCGAATCTGTTTTTT. It translates to CASSLVPAGVANLFF.

The chain joins TRBV24-1 to TRBJ2-6; D may be TRBD1 or TRBD2 (6 bases each). CDR3 length: 17 amino acids. With 2 bases removed from V and 2 bases from J, the gap between germline ends came to 12 bases. Germline CDR1 is KGHDR and CDR2 is SFDVKD. CDR3 residues: CATSDSNREAGANVLTF. CDR3 coding DNA: TGTGCCACCAGTGATTCCAACAGGGAGGCTGGGGCCAACGTCCTGACTTTC.

This clonotype was seen a few times. The chain has TRBV9 and TRBJ2-7; D gene uncertain. The V gene lost 1 base and the J gene lost 5 bases, with 13 bases spanning the gap. From germline, CDR1 is SGDLS and CDR2 YYNGEE. The CDR3 covers 14 residues. The CDR3 DNA sequence: TGTGCCAGCAGCGTAATGCCCTTTTCCGACGAGCAGTACTTC. This translates into CASSVMPFSDEQYF. Based on the CDR3 plus reference TRBV9 and TRBJ2-7, the full variable domain is DSGVTQTPKHLITATGQRVTLRCSPRSGDLSVYWYQQSLDQGLQFLIQYYNGEERAKGNILERFSAQQFPDLHSELNLSSLELGDSALYFCASSVMPFSDEQYFGPGTRLTVT.

Only a few counts were recorded for this clonotype. The CDR3 here is CSVADRGRAETQYF. Written as DNA, the CDR3 is TGCAGCGTTGCAGACAGGGGGCGCGCGGAGACCCAGTACTTC. This chain joins TRBV29-1 and TRBJ2-5, with 10 nucleotides matching TRBD1. Germline CDR1 SQVTM, CDR2 ANQGSEA. The CDR3 runs 14 residues. The V segment lost 4 bases and the J segment 5 bases; nucleotides outside the gene matches: 7.

This clonotype was seen a handful of times. CDR3 loop: CASSPWDPRTDTQYF. The CDR3 DNA reads as TGTGCCAGCAGTCCCTGGGACCCCCGCACAGATACGCAGTATTTT. The chain is built from TRBV27 and TRBJ2-3; D possibly uses TRBD1 or TRBD2 (5 bases each). This CDR3 is built from 15 residues. Germline V gives CDR1 MNHEY, CDR2 SMNVEV (reference sequence). V was trimmed by 5 bases and J by 1 base, leaving 13 bases between them.

This clonotype was seen a few times. The chain has TRBV7-9 and TRBJ1-2; 9 positions match TRBD1. This CDR3 spans 13 amino acids. V dropped 5 bases and J dropped 4; count of bases not matched to a gene: 2. CDR1 and CDR2 (germline): SEHNR, FQNEAQ (reference sequence). This CDR3 reads CASSLQGAYGYTF. CDR3 bases: TGTGCCAGCAGCCTACAGGGGGCCTATGGCTACACCTTC.

This chain links TRBV29-1 with TRBJ1-2, with a weak D call TRBD1 (6 bases). Trimming removed 2 bases at V and 7 bases at J, with 17 bases between. The V gene's germline CDR1 is SQVTM and CDR2 ANQGSEA. The CDR3 runs to 14 residues. The CDR3 nucleotides are TGCAGCGTTGAAAGGGGGGAGGGCGTACCTGGCTACACCTTC. Residues: CSVERGEGVPGYTF.

This clonotype was counted only a few times. V gene TRBV7-2 combines with J gene TRBJ2-7; 14 bases match TRBD2. The CDR3 extends over 15 amino acids. The junction had 6 bases not matched to a gene; V was cut back by 5 bases and J by 6 bases. Germline loops: CDR1 SGHTA, CDR2 FQGNSA. CDR3 in DNA: TGTGCCAGCAGCCTTCACGGGACTAGCGGGAGCGAGCAGTACTTC. This encodes CASSLHGTSGSEQYF.

This chain uses TRBV29-1 with TRBJ2-1, with D possibly matching TRBD2 (6 bases). CDR3 length: 15 residues. The V gene's germline CDR1 is SQVTM and CDR2 ANQGSEA. V lost 3 bases and J lost 1, with 13 bases in between. CDR3: CSVEVGGISYNEQFF. The CDR3, as DNA: TGCAGCGTTGAGGTCGGCGGGATATCCTACAATGAGCAGTTCTTC.

This chain links TRBV12-3 or TRBV12-4 with TRBJ2-5; D remains unclear. The CDR3 runs to 12 residues. Trimming shortened V by 5 bases and J by 5 bases, and 9 bases separated the two germline ends. The CDR3 bases are TGTGCCAGCAGTATCCATGGGGAGACCCAGTACTTC. Residues: CASSIHGETQYF.